The next 14 T cell receptor beta chains were all read from a single sample in a study of cytomegalovirus exposure and HLA in healthy donors. PCR amplification relied on 60 Vbeta primers (plus 13 Jbeta primers). Clones were read by immunoSEQ multiplex PCR, and TCRdb kept only the in-frame ones, dropping some. Among some 76,000 clones, around 73% were seen once, and the ten largest hold 8% to 10%. The specimen sequenced was PBMCs. These receptors all stem from a woman aged 40 to 55 in good health and CMV-seropositive.

The chain uses TRBV29-1 and TRBJ2-5; the match to TRBD1 covers 8 bases. The V and J ends lost 3 bases and 5 bases, in that order; junction bases with no gene match: 5. CDR1 SQVTM and CDR2 ANQGSEA come from the germline V gene. The CDR3 totals 13 residues. CDR3 sequence reads: CSVDRGQKETQYF. For the CDR3, the DNA is TGCAGCGTTGACAGGGGGCAAAAGGAGACCCAGTACTTC.

This chain links TRBV7-2 with TRBJ2-1, with D possibly matching TRBD1 (5 bases). The V gene's germline CDR1 is SGHTA and CDR2 FQGNSA. V was trimmed by 6 bases and J by 6 bases, leaving 15 bases between them. The CDR3 contains 14 residues. In DNA, the CDR3 is TGTGCCAGCAGACGGGCTCTCAGGGCCAATGAGCAGTTCTTC. Translated, it gives CASRRALRANEQFF.

The chain recombines TRBV9 with TRBJ2-2; 7 nucleotides match TRBD2. The CDR3 extends over 16 amino acids. Germline trimming cut 4 bases from V and 5 bases from J; bases unmatched to any gene: 11. Germline loops: CDR1 SGDLS, CDR2 YYNGEE. The CDR3 is CASSSLGGGGTGELFF. The CDR3 DNA reads TGTGCCAGCAGCTCCCTGGGGGGGGGAGGGACCGGGGAGCTGTTTTTT.

This clone was found many times. J is TRBJ2-7 and V is TRBV7-2, with TRBD2 as a possible D gene (6 bases). CDR3 length: 15 amino acids. V gave up 4 bases and J gave up 0 bases, with 13 bases separating them. Per germline, CDR1 SGHTA and CDR2 FQGNSA. The CDR3 reads CASSYSGVSSYEQYF. In DNA, the CDR3 is TGTGCCAGCAGCTATAGCGGTGTGAGCTCCTACGAGCAGTACTTC.

V is TRBV6-5 and J is TRBJ1-1; 10 bases line up with TRBD1. The CDR3 runs 16 residues. Germline V gene lookup returns CDR1 MNHEY and CDR2 SVGAGI. The V gene end was trimmed by 4 bases and the J gene end by 4 bases; junction bases not matched to a gene: 9. The CDR3 nucleotides are TGTGCCAGCAGTTCCGGGACAGGGGTCGTGGGCACTGAAGCTTTCTTT. This codes for CASSSGTGVVGTEAFF.

V gene TRBV6-5 combines with J gene TRBJ2-1; perhaps TRBD1 as D (6 bases). The CDR3 has 15 residues. Germline lookup yields CDR1 MNHEY and CDR2 SVGAGI. The germline V and J ends were trimmed by 6 bases and 3 bases, with 15 bases remaining between them. DNA of the CDR3: TGTGCCAGCAGCCCCCGGGACATTAACTACAATGAGCAGTTCTTC. Its translation: CASSPRDINYNEQFF.

The chain carries TRBV7-9 and TRBJ2-7, with D possibly matching TRBD1 (5 bases). The CDR3 has 14 residues. Germline-derived CDR1 and CDR2 are SEHNR and FQNEAQ (reference sequence). V shed 1 base and J shed 5 bases, with 12 bases lying between them. The CDR3 sequence: CASSLVAGSHEQYF. As DNA, the CDR3 is TGTGCCAGCAGCTTAGTAGCAGGGTCTCACGAGCAGTACTTC.

The chain joins TRBV6-5 to TRBJ1-1, with D hard to call. This CDR3 is 11 amino acids long. Trimming removed 2 bases from V and 8 bases from J, with 6 bases in between. Germline CDR1 and CDR2: MNHEY and SVGAGI. The CDR3 here is CASSYGREAFF. The DNA of the CDR3 is TGTGCCAGCAGTTACGGGCGAGAAGCTTTCTTT.

The V gene is TRBV28, the J gene TRBJ1-4, with a possible D match to TRBD1 (6 bases). This CDR3 region has 15 residues. Germline CDR1 is MDHEN and CDR2 is SYDVKM. Trimming removed 5 bases from V and 0 bases from J, with 10 bases in between. CDR3 sequence (DNA): TGTGCCAGCAGTGTGGGGGGGCCAACTAATGAAAAACTGTTTTTT. Encoded protein: CASSVGGPTNEKLFF.

V usage is TRBV6-5 and J usage is TRBJ1-2, with 7 bases fitting TRBD1. Germline CDR1 and CDR2: MNHEY and SVGAGI. The CDR3 is 12 amino acids. Germline trimming cut 4 bases from V and 6 bases from J; bases unmatched to any gene: 2. The CDR3 region is CASSLTGNGYTF. The CDR3, as DNA: TGTGCCAGCAGTTTGACAGGGAATGGCTACACCTTC.

This clone was picked up one time. V and J are TRBV19 and TRBJ1-6, with 8 nucleotides matching TRBD1. Germline V CDR1 and CDR2: LNHDA, SQIVND (reference sequence). The CDR3 length is 16 residues. V was pared by 5 bases and J by 2 bases, with 5 bases of the junction left unmatched. As DNA, the CDR3 is TGTGCCAGTAGTTCGCAGGGGGCGGCCTATAATTCACCCCTCCACTTT. This translates into CASSSQGAAYNSPLHF.

This chain links TRBV29-1 with TRBJ1-2; no firm D call. This CDR3 comprises 13 residues. V was shortened by 6 bases and J by 3 bases, with 14 bases between the two germline ends. Per the germline V gene, CDR1 is SQVTM and CDR2 is ANQGSEA. CDR3 sequence (DNA): TGCAGCGTCGATAATACCGGGGACTATGGCTACACCTTC. Protein product: CSVDNTGDYGYTF.

In its sample, this clone was seen a few times. This chain links TRBV5-1 with TRBJ2-3; TRBD1 matches 7 bases. V lost 4 bases, J lost 2 bases, and 4 bases stayed unmatched. CDR3 size: 14 residues. Germline assignment: CDR1 SGHRS and CDR2 YFSETQ. The CDR3, as DNA: TGCGCCAGCAGCCCGGGACAGCTCACAGATACGCAGTATTTT. As protein: CASSPGQLTDTQYF.

This chain links TRBV27 with TRBJ1-1, with TRBD1 as a possible D gene (5 bases). The V and J ends lost 3 bases and 4 bases respectively, with 15 bases between them. There are 15 residues in the CDR3. Germline CDR1 is MNHEY and CDR2 is SMNVEV (reference sequence). CDR3 protein: CASSFTGGRGTEAFF. CDR3 in DNA: TGTGCCAGCAGTTTTACGGGGGGGAGGGGCACTGAAGCTTTCTTT.